The 9 T cell receptor beta chains listed next were all sequenced from one sample in a study of T cell responses to AZD1222 COVID-19 vaccine. Produced via immunoSEQ multiplex PCR; TCRdb's table is partial and in-frame only. This table holds roughly 120,000 clones, 85% to 90% found once. Specimen: peripheral blood, collected 28 days after the second AZD1222 dose. The receptors were gathered from an adult who received the AZD1222 COVID-19 vaccine.

This clone appeared a single time. V gene TRBV19 combines with J gene TRBJ1-1, with no clear D. Trimming left V 3 bases short and J 2 bases short, with 4 bases between. The CDR3 totals 12 residues. The V gene's germline CDR1 is LNHDA and CDR2 SQIVND (reference sequence). Here the CDR3 reads CASSISNTEAFF. The CDR3 DNA sequence: TGTGCCAGTAGTATCAGTAACACTGAAGCTTTCTTT.

V gene TRBV18 combines with J gene TRBJ1-6, with 8 bases aligning to TRBD1. V was clipped by 5 bases and J by 4 bases; unmatched bases: 4. The germline gives CDR1 KGHSH, CDR2 LQKENI. This CDR3 has 15 amino acids. The CDR3 coding sequence is TGTGCCAGCTCAGCGCAGGGGGCGTATAATTCACCCCTCCACTTT. Protein: CASSAQGAYNSPLHF.

For the CDR3, the DNA is TGTGCCAGCAGCCCAAGGAACCCCAACACCGGGGAGCTGTTTTTT. It encodes CASSPRNPNTGELFF. The chain recombines TRBV9 with TRBJ2-2; D is uncertain. The ends were cut back, 4 bases at V and 2 bases at J, with 12 bases in the middle. CDR1 and CDR2 from the germline V gene are SGDLS and YYNGEE. CDR3 size: 15 residues.

The chain is built from TRBV10-3 and TRBJ2-2, with D perhaps matching TRBD2 (6 bases). The germline V gene encodes CDR1 ENHRY and CDR2 SYGVKD. V lost 4 bases to trimming and J lost 3 bases, with 9 bases between them. The CDR3 spans 14 residues. The DNA of the CDR3 is TGTGCCATCAGTGGCTGGGAGGACACCGGGGAGCTGTTTTTT. As protein: CAISGWEDTGELFF.

The chain uses TRBV30 and TRBJ2-3, with a weak D call TRBD2 (5 bases). The germline V gene encodes CDR1 GTSNPN and CDR2 SVGIG (reference sequence). The CDR3 is made up of 15 amino acids. The V and J ends lost 2 bases and 0 bases respectively, with 12 bases between them. CDR3 in DNA: TGTGCCTGGAGTCCGACGGGGTCTAGCACAGATACGCAGTATTTT. This codes for CAWSPTGSSTDTQYF. The complete variable domain, with remaining parts taken from reference TRBV30 and TRBJ2-3, reads SQTIHQWPATLVQPVGSPLSLECTVEGTSNPNLYWYRQAAGRGLQLLFYSVGIGQISSEVPQNLSASRPQDRQFILSSKKLLLSDSGFYLCAWSPTGSSTDTQYFGPGTRLTVL.

V usage is TRBV7-3 and J usage is TRBJ1-5; 8 bases line up with TRBD1. CDR3 length: 16 amino acids. Trimming took 5 bases from V and 1 from J; bases not matched to a gene: 7. The germline gives CDR1 SGHTA, CDR2 FQGTGA. CDR3 loop: CASSLGQGISNQPQHF. CDR3 coding DNA: TGTGCCAGCAGCCTAGGACAGGGAATAAGCAATCAGCCCCAGCATTTT. The full variable domain, its missing parts supplied by reference TRBV7-3 and TRBJ1-5, is GAGVSQTPSNKVTEKGKYVELRCDPISGHTALYWYRQSLGQGPEFLIYFQGTGAADDSGLPNDRFFAVRPEGSVSTLKIQRTERGDSAVYLCASSLGQGISNQPQHFGDGTRLSIL.

The chain employs TRBV2 and TRBJ2-1; TRBD2 is a possible D gene (6 bases). V lost 7 bases, J lost 6 bases, and 19 bases lay in between. The CDR3 covers 15 residues. Germline lookup yields CDR1 SNHLY and CDR2 FYNNEI. CDR3 DNA sequence: TGTGCCAGCATTATAAATAGTGGAGCGGGCAATGAGCAGTTCTTC. Translation: CASIINSGAGNEQFF.

V and J are TRBV27 and TRBJ2-4; D perhaps matches TRBD2 (5 bases). The germline CDR1 and CDR2 sequences are MNHEY and SMNVEV (reference sequence). The CDR3 covers 16 residues. The V end was cut by 5 bases, the J end by 3 bases, with 17 bases between. CDR3 region: CASSSRGDEVKNIQYF. CDR3 nucleotides: TGTGCCAGCAGTAGCCGGGGTGACGAGGTCAAAAACATTCAGTACTTC.

The chain employs TRBV9 and TRBJ1-6, with 9 bases lining up with TRBD1. CDR1 and CDR2 (germline): SGDLS, YYNGEE. The CDR3 is made up of 16 amino acids. J gave up 9 bases and V 0 bases, and 7 bases lay outside the gene matches. The DNA of the CDR3 is TGTGCCAGCAGCGTAGGGACAGGGGCGTTTACTTCACCCCTCCACTTT. Translation: CASSVGTGAFTSPLHF.